This T cell receptor beta chain came from a study of T-cell memory formation after mild COVID-19. This clonotype was found a few times. Its antigen is undetermined. Overall study findings and caveats: Certain responding clones were present in pre-infection memory, suggesting participation of cross-reactive memory.

TCRdb passed the 5' RACE reads through MiXCR, listing each CDR3 protein once. This sample has about 100,000 distinct CDR3 sequences, with over 8.5% found just once. The CDR3 extends over 15 amino acids. CDR1 is SGHTA, CDR2 FQGNSA, per germline. The germline V and J ends were trimmed by 4 bases and 4 bases, with 15 bases remaining between them. The source of this sequence is a man aged 18 to 29 who had mild COVID-19 (a few samples of this study predate the infection). Cell type and time point are not known. The chain recombines TRBV7-2 with TRBJ2-3; D might be TRBD2 (6 bases). Sequencing was carried out using PBMCs or a T cell subset sorted from them (not recorded which). This chain's CDR3 is CASSSAGSRADTQYF. DNA for the CDR3: TGTGCCAGCAGCTCCGCGGGGTCTAGGGCAGATACGCAGTATTTT. Complete variable domain (other parts from reference TRBV7-2 and TRBJ2-3): GAGVSQSPSNKVTEKGKDVELRCDPISGHTALYWYRQSLGQGLEFLIYFQGNSAPDKSGLPSDRFSAERTGGSVSTLTIQRTQQEDSAVYLCASSSAGSRADTQYFGPGTRLTVL.